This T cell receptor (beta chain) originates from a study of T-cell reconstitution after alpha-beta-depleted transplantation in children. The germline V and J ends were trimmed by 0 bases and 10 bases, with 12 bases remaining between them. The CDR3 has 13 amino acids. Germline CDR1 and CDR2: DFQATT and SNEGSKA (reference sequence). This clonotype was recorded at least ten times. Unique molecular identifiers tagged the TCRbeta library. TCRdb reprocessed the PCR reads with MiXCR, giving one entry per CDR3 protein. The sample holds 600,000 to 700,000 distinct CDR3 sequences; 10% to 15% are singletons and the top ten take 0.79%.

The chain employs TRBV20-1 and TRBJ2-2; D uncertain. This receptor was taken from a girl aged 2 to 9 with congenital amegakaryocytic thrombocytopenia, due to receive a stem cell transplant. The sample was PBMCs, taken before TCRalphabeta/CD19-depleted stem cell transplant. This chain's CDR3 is CSARDDRVEELFF. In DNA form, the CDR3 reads TGCAGTGCTAGAGATGATAGGGTCGAGGAGCTGTTTTTT.